These 7 T cell receptor beta chains were sequenced from one sample in a study of blood T cell repertoires in COVID-19. The assay was immunoSEQ multiplex PCR, and TCRdb's table has in-frame clones only and misses some. The table includes over 350,000 clones, 88% detected once. The sequenced sample was PBMCs or T cells enriched from blood (not recorded which). These receptors were taken from a woman aged 18-29 years who had recovered from COVID-19.

The chain employs TRBV28 and TRBJ1-1, with 8 bases that match TRBD1. The germline CDR1 and CDR2 sequences are MDHEN and SYDVKM. Trimming removed 5 bases from V and 5 bases from J; junction bases left unmatched: 10. This CDR3 contains 15 residues. The CDR3 bases are TGTGCCAGCAGTCACTCCGGACAGGGCGGGACTGAAGCTTTCTTT. Its translation: CASSHSGQGGTEAFF.

For this clone: At one boundary the junction diverges from the germline segment, which might be a read error. The chain couples TRBV7-7 to TRBJ2-2; D may be TRBD2 (5 bases). Germline lookup yields CDR1 SSHAT and CDR2 FNYEAQ (reference sequence). This CDR3 is 15 amino acids long. CDR3 amino acids: CASSPRTSNTGELFF. In nucleotides, the CDR3 is TGTGCTAGCAGCCCGCGGACTTCGAACACCGGGGAGCTGTTTTTT. The whole variable domain, filled in from reference TRBV7-7 and TRBJ2-2, reads GAGVSQSPRYKVTKRGQDVTLRCDPISSHATLYWYQQALGQGPEFLTYFNYEAQPDKSGLPSDRFSAERPEGSISTLTIQRTEQRDSAMYRCASSPRTSNTGELFFGEGSRLTVL.

This chain uses TRBV5-1 with TRBJ1-2; 7 bases map to TRBD1. This CDR3 region has 17 residues. J gave up 4 bases and V 5 bases, and 17 bases lay outside the gene matches. Germline V lookup: CDR1 SGHRS, CDR2 YFSETQ. CDR3 bases: TGCGCCAGCAGGGTCCAGGGGGAAGGTTGGTTGGCCTATGGCTACACCTTC. Its translation: CASRVQGEGWLAYGYTF.

J is TRBJ2-2 and V is TRBV5-1; TRBD1 agrees at 8 bases. The germline V gene has CDR1 SGHRS and CDR2 YFSETQ. V gave up 2 bases and J gave up 6 bases; unmatched junction bases: 9. This CDR3 spans 16 amino acids. CDR3: CASSLRTGWVAGELFF. Written as DNA, the CDR3 is TGCGCCAGCAGCTTACGGACAGGGTGGGTTGCCGGGGAGCTGTTTTTT.

The gene calls are TRBV5-1 and TRBJ1-2; 12 nucleotides align to TRBD1. The CDR3 loop spans 17 amino acids. The V and J ends lost 0 bases and 1 base, in that order; junction bases with no gene match: 4. CDR1 SGHRS and CDR2 YFSETQ come from the germline V gene. CDR3 region: CASSLGGQGADNYGYTF. The CDR3 region has the DNA TGCGCCAGCAGCTTGGGGGGACAGGGGGCCGATAACTATGGCTACACCTTC. Full variable domain (outside the CDR3, taken from reference TRBV5-1 and TRBJ1-2): KAGVTQTPRYLIKTRGQQVTLSCSPISGHRSVSWYQQTPGQGLQFLFEYFSETQRNKGNFPGRFSGRQFSNSRSEMNVSTLELGDSALYLCASSLGGQGADNYGYTFGSGTRLTVV.

The genes are TRBV5-4 and TRBJ1-2, with no clear D. The CDR3 loop spans 13 amino acids. V was pared by 1 base and J by 3 bases, with 7 bases between. Germline V CDR1 and CDR2: SGHNT, YYREEE (reference sequence). CDR3 amino acids: CASSLSGDYGYTF. The DNA of the CDR3 is TGTGCCAGCAGCTTGTCCGGTGACTATGGCTACACCTTC.

The rearrangement joins TRBV14 to TRBJ1-1; perhaps TRBD1 as D (5 bases). The CDR3 covers 16 residues. Germline CDR1 and CDR2: SGHDN and FVKESK. The ends were cut back, 3 bases at V and 1 base at J, with 15 bases in the middle. The CDR3 DNA reads TGTGCCAGCAGCCACTACAGGTGGTCGCGGAACACTGAAGCTTTCTTT. It translates to CASSHYRWSRNTEAFF.